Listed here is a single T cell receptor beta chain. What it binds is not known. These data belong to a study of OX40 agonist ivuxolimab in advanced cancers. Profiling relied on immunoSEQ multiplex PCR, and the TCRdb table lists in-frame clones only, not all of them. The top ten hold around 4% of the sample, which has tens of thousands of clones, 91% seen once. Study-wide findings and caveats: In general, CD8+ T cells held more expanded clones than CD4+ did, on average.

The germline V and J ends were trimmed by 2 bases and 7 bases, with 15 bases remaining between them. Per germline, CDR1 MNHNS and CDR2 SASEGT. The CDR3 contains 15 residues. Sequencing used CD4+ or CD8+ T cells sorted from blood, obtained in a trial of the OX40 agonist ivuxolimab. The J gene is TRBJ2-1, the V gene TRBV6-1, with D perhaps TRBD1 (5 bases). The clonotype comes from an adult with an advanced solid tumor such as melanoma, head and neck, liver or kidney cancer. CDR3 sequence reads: CASSEFDAPGNEQFF. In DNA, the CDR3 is TGTGCCAGCAGTGAATTTGATGCCCCAGGGAATGAGCAGTTCTTC.